The 26 T cell receptor beta chains presented below share a single source sample, sequenced in a study of T cell repertoires in cytomegalovirus infection. TCRdb processed the reads anew with MiXCR; each CDR3 protein has one entry. The sample shows around 450,000 distinct CDR3 sequences, about 11% of them seen only once. The sample comprised PBMCs. Receptors were obtained from a human donor in good health (CMV status not recorded). Some clones in this sample may be carry-over from other donors' samples.

This clonotype was picked up a small number of times. This sequence joins TRBV9 and TRBJ1-2; possible D gene TRBD1, 6 bases. The germline V gene encodes CDR1 SGDLS and CDR2 YYNGEE. The CDR3 totals 16 residues. Trimming stripped 2 bases from V and 4 bases from J, with 18 bases between. The DNA of the CDR3 is TGTGCCAGCAGCGTCTCCCCCCTCGACAGGTTCTATGGCTACACCTTC. Translation gives CASSVSPLDRFYGYTF.

This clonotype showed up many times. This chain joins TRBV6-1 and TRBJ1-4; 12 nucleotides agree with TRBD1. Trimming cost V 4 bases and J 4 bases; bases outside gene matches: 10. The CDR3 totals 18 residues. Per germline, CDR1 MNHNS and CDR2 SASEGT. In DNA form, the CDR3 reads TGTGCCAGCAGTGGCGATCCAGGGACAGGGGGCGTTAATGAAAAACTGTTTTTT. It is translated as CASSGDPGTGGVNEKLFF.

The chain is built from TRBV7-3 and TRBJ2-1; TRBD2 might be the D (5 bases). The V and J ends lost 4 bases and 10 bases respectively, with 17 bases between them. This CDR3 has 14 amino acids. Per germline, CDR1 SGHTA and CDR2 FQGTGA. CDR3 protein: CASSSIAGLPEQFF. DNA of the CDR3: TGTGCCAGCAGCTCCATAGCTGGACTTCCAGAGCAGTTCTTC.

This clonotype was observed a handful of times. The chain has TRBV12-3 or TRBV12-4 and TRBJ2-7; D is unresolved. CDR3 length: 12 residues. V lost 5 bases, J lost 11 bases, and 16 bases lay in between. The CDR3 loop is CASSLGRPPEYF. The DNA for the CDR3 is TGTGCCAGCAGTCTAGGACGGCCTCCGGAGTACTTC.

This chain uses TRBV9 with TRBJ1-6; 8 bases align to TRBD1. The germline V gene encodes CDR1 SGDLS and CDR2 YYNGEE. Unmatched junction bases numbered 7, after V lost 2 bases and J lost 6 bases. This CDR3 region has 16 residues. CDR3 protein: CASSVTSTGANSPLHF. CDR3 bases: TGTGCCAGCAGCGTTACCTCGACAGGGGCTAATTCACCCCTCCACTTT.

This clonotype was counted at least ten times. J is TRBJ1-4 and V is TRBV14; D is ambiguous. V dropped 4 bases and J dropped 10 bases, with 16 bases sitting between them. The CDR3 loop spans 14 amino acids. CDR1 SGHDN and CDR2 FVKESK come from the germline V gene. This CDR3 is CASSPPGLSRKLFF. The CDR3 DNA reads as TGTGCCAGCAGCCCCCCCGGACTGTCTAGAAAACTGTTTTTT.

This clonotype came up many times. This chain links TRBV14 with TRBJ2-7, with D unresolved. Germline V gene sequence: CDR1 SGHDN, CDR2 FVKESK. V was cut by 4 bases and J by 5 bases, with 18 bases left in between. This CDR3 comprises 15 residues. CDR3 sequence reads: CASSRTVIGKHEQYF. In DNA form, the CDR3 reads TGTGCCAGCAGCCGCACGGTGATAGGGAAACACGAGCAGTACTTC.

V gene TRBV7-9 combines with J gene TRBJ1-4, with D perhaps TRBD1 (5 bases). The CDR3 spans 12 residues. CDR1 and CDR2 (germline): SEHNR, FQNEAQ (reference sequence). V lost 7 bases and J 8 bases, leaving 11 bases between the germline ends. The CDR3 sequence is CASTGWGEKLFF. In nucleotides, the CDR3 is TGTGCCAGCACCGGTTGGGGCGAAAAACTGTTTTTT.

The chain has TRBV5-4 and TRBJ2-5, with 11 nucleotides matching TRBD2. CDR3 length: 15 residues. V shed 4 bases, J shed 5 bases, and the junction held 7 bases outside the gene matches. Germline CDR1 and CDR2: SGHNT and YYREEE (reference sequence). The CDR3 reads CASSPTSGSWETQYF. The DNA of the CDR3 is TGTGCCAGCAGCCCTACTAGCGGGAGTTGGGAGACCCAGTACTTC. Full variable domain (rest looked up from reference TRBV5-4 and TRBJ2-5): ETGVTQSPTHLIKTRGQQVTLRCSSQSGHNTVSWYQQALGQGPQFIFQYYREEENGRGNFPPRFSGLQFPNYSSELNVNALELDDSALYLCASSPTSGSWETQYFGPGTRLLVL.

In this sample, this clonotype turned up many times. This chain links TRBV7-2 with TRBJ2-1, with 10 positions matching TRBD2. The CDR3 extends over 19 amino acids. V shed 5 bases, J shed 1 base, and the junction held 14 bases outside the gene matches. CDR1 is SGHTA, CDR2 FQGNSA, per germline. CDR3 sequence reads: CASSPRRTSGVVSYNEQFF. The CDR3 DNA sequence: TGTGCCAGCAGCCCCCGGAGGACTAGCGGCGTCGTATCCTACAATGAGCAGTTCTTC.

The chain links TRBV30 to TRBJ2-1, with TRBD2 identical over 13 bases. With 7 bases clipped from V and 2 bases from J, the junction kept 11 bases outside the gene matches. The CDR3 length is 17 residues. The germline V gene encodes CDR1 GTSNPN and CDR2 SVGIG (reference sequence). The CDR3: CAFKGLAGDIAYNEQFF. The CDR3 coding sequence is TGTGCCTTCAAAGGACTAGCGGGAGATATCGCCTACAATGAGCAGTTCTTC.

The sample holds many counts of this clonotype. The chain links TRBV7-2 to TRBJ2-1; 7 positions match TRBD2. The germline gives CDR1 SGHTA, CDR2 FQGNSA. The CDR3 totals 15 residues. The junction had 4 bases not matched to a gene; V was cut back by 5 bases and J by 0 bases. This CDR3 reads CASSPLAISYNEQFF. The CDR3 DNA is TGTGCCAGCAGCCCACTAGCGATCTCCTACAATGAGCAGTTCTTC.

The chain recombines TRBV7-9 with TRBJ2-2, with 7 nucleotides matching TRBD1. Germline loops: CDR1 SEHNR, CDR2 FQNEAQ (reference sequence). V shed 6 bases and J 1 base; nucleotides not matched to a gene: 5. The CDR3 contains 15 residues. The CDR3 here is CASRRTGMNTGELFF. CDR3 coding DNA: TGTGCCAGCAGAAGGACAGGAATGAACACCGGGGAGCTGTTTTTT.

This sequence joins TRBV20-1 and TRBJ1-2; D might be TRBD1 (5 bases). The CDR3 runs to 13 residues. V was trimmed by 8 bases and J by 4 bases, leaving 17 bases between them. The germline V gene has CDR1 DFQATT and CDR2 SNEGSKA (reference sequence). The CDR3 DNA follows: TGCAGTTCCCGTCCAGGGAACACCTATGGCTACACCTTC. It translates to CSSRPGNTYGYTF.

There are a few counts of this clonotype. The V gene is TRBV20-1, the J gene TRBJ2-1; D is undetermined. Germline CDR1 DFQATT, CDR2 SNEGSKA (reference sequence). The V end lost 2 bases, the J end lost 5 bases, and 13 bases lay between the germline ends. The CDR3 length is 14 residues. As DNA, the CDR3 is TGCAGTGCTAGAAAGGGCCTCCCGAACAATGAGCAGTTCTTC. Translated, it gives CSARKGLPNNEQFF.

This clonotype was picked up many times. The chain joins TRBV19 to TRBJ1-1, with 8 bases aligning to TRBD1. From germline, CDR1 is LNHDA and CDR2 SQIVND (reference sequence). The CDR3 consists of 13 residues. J was trimmed by 7 bases and V by 6 bases; bases with no gene match: 7. The CDR3 sequence is CASSRQGLGEAFF. In DNA, the CDR3 is TGTGCCAGTAGCCGACAGGGGTTAGGTGAAGCTTTCTTT.

This clonotype appeared many times. In DNA form, the CDR3 reads TGTGCCAGCAGTCGTACAGGGGGCGAGACTGAAGCTTTCTTT. Its protein is CASSRTGGETEAFF. The V and J genes are TRBV7-9 and TRBJ1-1; 9 bases fit TRBD1. V was clipped by 6 bases and J by 5 bases; unmatched bases: 7. Germline CDR1 reads SEHNR; CDR2 reads FQNEAQ (reference sequence). This CDR3 spans 14 amino acids.

This clonotype was detected many times. The chain joins TRBV6-6 to TRBJ1-1; 8 nucleotides agree with TRBD1. V dropped 7 bases and J dropped 5; count of bases not matched to a gene: 15. The germline CDR1 and CDR2 sequences are MNHNY and SVGAGI (reference sequence). The CDR3 loop spans 16 amino acids. The CDR3 is CASNPTGDRVVTEAFF. DNA of the CDR3: TGTGCCAGCAATCCGACAGGGGATAGAGTTGTAACTGAAGCTTTCTTT.

Many counts were recorded for this clonotype. The V call is TRBV12-3 or TRBV12-4, the J call TRBJ1-2, with TRBD1 as a possible D gene (6 bases). The CDR3 consists of 16 residues. Trimming took 4 bases from V and 4 from J, leaving 19 bases between them. The CDR3 coding sequence is TGTGCCAGCAGTTCCAACAACAGGGAGTTCCGCTATGGCTACACCTTC. Encoded protein: CASSSNNREFRYGYTF.

This clonotype has a count of ten or more. The rearrangement links TRBV12-3 or TRBV12-4 to TRBJ1-2, with 7 bases identical to TRBD1. The CDR3 loop spans 14 amino acids. The V segment lost 6 bases and the J segment 6 bases; nucleotides outside the gene matches: 10. CDR3 in amino acids: CASSPRTGQHGYTF. CDR3 nucleotides: TGTGCCAGCAGCCCAAGGACAGGACAACATGGCTACACCTTC.

The chain joins TRBV19 to TRBJ1-2, with D unclear. The CDR3 is made up of 14 amino acids. CDR1 is LNHDA and CDR2 is SQIVND in the germline V gene (reference sequence). Trimming shortened V by 6 bases and J by 9 bases, and 20 bases separated the two germline ends. The CDR3 DNA reads TGTGCCAGTAGCAAGACAACCCCTGGTCTGAGCTACACCTTC. Amino acids: CASSKTTPGLSYTF.

The gene calls are TRBV6-8 and TRBJ1-1, with D hard to call. The V and J ends lost 0 bases and 2 bases respectively, with 13 bases between them. CDR1 is MNHGY, CDR2 SAAAGT, per germline. The CDR3 length is 16 residues. The chain's CDR3 is CASSYSGNTFNTEAFF. The CDR3 DNA reads TGTGCCAGCAGTTACTCGGGCAACACTTTCAACACTGAAGCTTTCTTT.

In this sample, this clonotype turned up a few times. V and J are TRBV20-1 and TRBJ2-5; D might be TRBD1 (6 bases). The length of the CDR3 is 16 residues. The V and J ends lost 0 bases and 4 bases respectively, with 18 bases between them. The germline gives CDR1 DFQATT, CDR2 SNEGSKA (reference sequence). CDR3 sequence reads: CSARDPSWGRTETQYF. As DNA, the CDR3 is TGCAGTGCTAGAGATCCCTCCTGGGGGCGAACAGAGACCCAGTACTTC.

This clonotype has a count of ten or more. The V gene is TRBV6-5, the J gene TRBJ2-3, with D uncertain. Germline V gene data show CDR1 as MNHEY and CDR2 as SVGAGI. The V and J ends lost 5 bases and 3 bases respectively, with 9 bases between them. This CDR3 spans 13 amino acids. The CDR3 protein is CASSLKGTDTQYF. CDR3 coding DNA: TGTGCCAGCAGTCTAAAAGGAACAGATACGCAGTATTTT.

This clonotype was observed at least ten times. The rearrangement joins TRBV7-6 to TRBJ1-3, with 7 bases lining up with TRBD1. V lost 5 bases and J lost 4; bases outside the gene matches: 5. CDR3 length equals 14 residues. Germline V lookup: CDR1 SGHVS, CDR2 FNYEAQ. CDR3 DNA sequence: TGTGCCAGCAGCCTTGGGACAGTCGGAAACACCATATATTTT. It yields the protein CASSLGTVGNTIYF.

This clonotype was observed at least ten times. V gene TRBV5-1 combines with J gene TRBJ2-1, with TRBD2 as a possible D gene (6 bases). CDR1 SGHRS and CDR2 YFSETQ come from the germline V gene. The length of the CDR3 is 16 residues. Trimming removed 0 bases from V and 3 bases from J, with 13 bases in between. The CDR3 region has the DNA TGCGCCAGCAGCTTGGCCGTAGGGACTGGCTACAATGAGCAGTTCTTC. Translation gives CASSLAVGTGYNEQFF.